This T cell receptor (beta chain) was found in a study of cytomegalovirus exposure and HLA in healthy donors (dated by TCRdb to 2015 to 2018). Context from the whole study: According to an earlier analysis of 550 to 750 of the donors, about 179 million T cells yielded over 100 million unique TCR beta sequences and 250 to 350 Gb of sequence data. Genome-wide SNP genotypes for about 55% of the roughly 670 donors were used in a later genetic analysis, which treated that subset as a discovery cohort. Besides the first cohort of under 700 subjects, a separate validation cohort made up of 120 different subjects was used. To decide whether each TCR beta V gene segment behaved as functional or pseudogenic, an earlier analysis of 587 of the donors relied on high-throughput TCR beta sequencing. Donor age, sex, ethnicity and CMV serostatus were collected together with the repertoire data. High-throughput TCR immunosequencing, statistical association of individual TCRs with disease status, and machine learning were combined to predict cytomegalovirus infection status. Every repertoire in the discovery cohort had been generated on one and the same sequencing platform. Typing coverage differed by locus: A, B, C, DRB1 and DQB1 were typed in roughly 620-640 donors, DQA1 in approximately 520, DPA1 in around 580, and DPB1 in 400 to 480. The study aimed to test whether cataloging public T cell receptors could reveal signatures of past pathogen exposure. Rather than using new phenotypic data, the later analysis identified candidate immune exposures from TCR beta sequences and from how often those sequences occurred across donors. Of the roughly 400 genotyped donors, less than 90% were placed in the genetic ancestry cluster associated with self-reported Caucasian donors. Because of strong linkage in the cohort, five DR-DQ haplotypes were treated as single units for association and clustering. In a later analysis, previously published TCR beta repertoires from 670 or so donors were re-analyzed and high-resolution HLA genotyping was added so that TCR occurrence patterns could be studied. About 330 gigabases of sequencing data and around 80 million unique TCR sequences made up an early release that covered approximately 620 HLA-typed donors. Both class I and class II loci were covered by HLA typing, at four-digit resolution. Among roughly 370 genotyped donors of the cohort, an average of approximately 230,000 unique TCR beta nucleotide sequences were sequenced per donor, around 20% of them non-productive. The T cell repertoires of roughly 660 subjects were profiled by immunosequencing and related to cytomegalovirus serostatus.

The cohort was made up of roughly 670 healthy bone marrow donors. At the time of sampling, every cohort member was nominally healthy, though immune exposures that went unrecorded were likely present. The donor tested CMV seronegative and was one of the 352 seronegative cohort members. A peripheral blood sample was provided by each donor, and peripheral blood mononuclear cells were used for TCR beta sequencing. The Qiagen DNeasy Blood Extraction Kit was used to extract genomic DNA from the blood cell samples. In this sample, this clone turned up once. The antigen it binds to is not known. Qualities for individual bases were not recorded, and no much larger clone is one base off. The research as a whole found: A later analysis found that HLA-associated TCR beta chains were more clonally expanded and had lower generation probabilities than equally common non-associated chains. In vitro tests confirmed that three of the cytomegalovirus-associated TCR beta chains recognize cytomegalovirus antigens. The classifier was reported to diagnose cytomegalovirus status with high specificity and sensitivity in both the original and validation cohorts. Roughly uniform sequencing depth across donors was assumed in presence/absence analyses, although this assumption may not hold. Linkage disequilibrium might explain the correlated functional status among segregating V segments, but an unknown experimental factor could not be ruled out. According to a later analysis, TCR association rates differed among HLA loci, with DRB1 alleles showing the most associated TCRs and HLA-C alleles showing the fewest. Strong co-occurrence of HLA alleles, especially DR and DQ, made assigning TCR associations to individual alleles difficult. In a later genetic analysis, fewer N-insertions in productive TCRs were reported among donors in an Asian-associated ancestry cluster than the roughly 700-donor mean. It was suggested by the authors that the approach could potentially be generalized to other disease states and immunological phenotypes. A further reported finding was that TCR beta sequences accurately predicted the HLA-A and HLA-B alleles for most subjects in the first cohort. In a later analysis, most CMV-associated TCR beta chains were found to appear HLA-restricted, with HLA associations seemingly driven largely by CMV exposure. At a false discovery rate of 0.05, a later analysis linked around 17,000 TCR beta sequences to specific HLA alleles. Approximately 18 rarely observed V segments, including chromosome 9 orphons, were excluded from the earlier analysis of a few hundred of the donors because counts were too low. The study gave a list of roughly 150 TCR beta chains associated with cytomegalovirus. Across donors, most TCR sequences were observed very rarely, whereas some public TCRs were present in many individuals. Several of the top co-occurrence clusters appeared to be linked to parvovirus B19, influenza, CMV and Epstein-Barr virus, according to a later analysis. CMV serostatus was the only immune exposure information available for the cohort. A cluster of highly shared sequence variants was judged likely to represent a technical artifact of the sequencing pipeline. An earlier analysis of some 560 of the donors showed that most TCR beta V segments appeared in productive rearrangements either about 87% or about 30% of the time, which broadly matched IMGT annotations. Only TCR beta chains were sequenced in this cohort, and the absence of alpha or paired-chain data limited detectable features. HLA typing was unavailable for some donors at each locus, so association tests used only the typed subset. V-gene and J-gene trimming of TCR beta chains was associated with a missense DCLRE1C variant in a later genetic analysis, and the association was replicated in an independent cohort.

To prepare the library, the immunoSEQ multiplex PCR assay was applied. A mixture of 60 forward primers for TCR Vbeta segments and 13 reverse primers for TCR Jbeta segments was used in the multiplex PCR. Amplification of the CDR3 region of rearranged TCR beta genes was performed with a multiplex PCR assay on genomic DNA. On the Illumina HiSeq System, the amplified TCR beta libraries were sequenced as 87-base-pair reads. The authors' analysis ran thus. In a later analysis, tens of millions of unique TCR beta chains were counted across the approximately 640 repertoires, and roughly 11 million of these chains were shared by at least two donors. Raw reads were error-corrected and collapsed into unique sequences with a nearest-neighbor algorithm that merged closely related sequences to remove PCR and sequencing errors. Alignment of CDR3 sequences to IMGT reference sequences was used to assign V, D and J gene segments. For a sequence to be retained, a match of at least six nucleotides to both a V gene segment and a J gene segment was required. Rearrangements were classified as productive when the CDR3 lacked stop codons and remained in frame with V and J, and all other rearrangements were classified as non-productive. Following IMGT convention, CDR3 was defined as the stretch from the second conserved V-encoded cysteine up to the conserved J-encoded phenylalanine. In an earlier analysis of 500 to 650 of the donors, sequences lacking an unambiguous match to a single V gene segment were excluded. An earlier analysis of 587 of the donors classified V segments as functional when productive rearrangements were above 56.7% and as segregating when the standard deviation between donors was above 5%. A statistical classification framework was built to diagnose cytomegalovirus status from the catalog of TCR beta chain sequences. V and J gene assignment, in a later analysis, came from comparing TCR nucleotide sequences with IMGT/GENE-DB human TR gene sequences. A later analysis assigned CDR3 sequences and most-parsimonious VDJ recombination scenarios with the TCRdist pipeline. In a later analysis, each TCR beta chain was defined by its CDR3 amino acid sequence together with its V-gene family, and reads without a unique V-gene family were excluded. To address suspected cross-contamination and a sequencing artifact, a later analysis removed 592 highly shared, low-generation-probability nucleotide sequences. A later analysis calculated a clonal expansion index for each public chain from normalized within-repertoire ranks of inferred template counts. In a later analysis, generation probabilities were computed using a VDJ recombination model fitted to out-of-frame rearrangements, and the results were checked against IGoR. A later analysis scored TCR-TCR, TCR-HLA and TCR-CMV co-occurrence with hypergeometric tests, applying a repertoire-size bias correction to TCR pairs. To estimate false discovery rates, a later analysis permuted the HLA or CMV assignments 20 times. In a later analysis, co-occurring TCRs were grouped using DBSCAN, and TCRdist sequence similarity was added for clustering within HLA-allele-positive subsets. Repertoires with fewer than 30,000 or more than 120,000 public chains, plus five repertoires with anomalous nucleotide sharing, were excluded from co-occurrence clustering. The table was pulled from immuneACCESS by TCRdb, which kept in-frame rearrangements only. Such tables lose some clones; where checked, under half of the loss comes from unresolved V genes, and the rest has no known cause. D and trimming come from the DNA, and the V and J calls and clone size come from that table. The sample profile shows 200,000 to 250,000 clones; almost 85% of them were found once. The ten largest make up about 0.6% of the sample.

The source material was PBMCs. This clonotype was sampled from a middle-aged woman in good health and CMV-seronegative.

The encoded CDR3 is CASSLEQGGLNYGYTF. The nucleotide sequence reads as follows: TGTGCCAGCAGCTTGGAACAGGGGGGCTTAAACTATGGCTACACCTTC. Rearrangement joined TRBV5-6 to TRBJ1-2, with 8 junctional bases fitting TRBD1. The CDR3, cysteine through phenylalanine, is 16 amino acids long. Only CDR3 DNA remains: 48 bases, in frame from the first base. As encoded in the germline V gene, CDR1 is SGHDT while CDR2 is YYEEEE. Trimming takes 0 bases off V and 2 bases off J; junction bases not matched to a gene: 6.